Listed here are 21 T cell receptor beta chains from one sample, sequenced in a study of control samples from healthy donors and cancer patients. Only in-frame clones appear in the TCRdb table, and some are missing; sequencing was by immunoSEQ multiplex PCR. The table lists some 140,000 clones, roughly 94% of them singletons. The sequenced material came from PBMCs. Source of these receptors: a man aged 60 to 69 with colorectal cancer.

The rearrangement joins TRBV21-1 to TRBJ1-4; no check of the table's D call, TRBD1, against the DNA was made. TRBV21-1 is a recognized pseudogene. The CDR3 totals 15 residues. This chain's CDR3 is CASSKEAAGKEKLFF. The DNA of the CDR3 is TGTGCCAGCAGCAAAGAGGCGGCAGGGAAGGAAAAACTGTTTTTT.

The CDR3 protein is CASSLDHNSYGYTF. The CDR3 nucleotides are TGTGCCAGCAGCTTAGACCATAACTCCTATGGCTACACCTTC. The chain has TRBV7-2 and TRBJ1-2; D unclear. Trimming removed 1 base at V and 4 bases at J, with 10 bases between. The V gene's germline CDR1 is SGHTA and CDR2 FQGNSA. The CDR3 has 14 residues.

The genes are TRBV10-3 and TRBJ2-7; tentatively, D is TRBD2 (5 bases). From germline, CDR1 is ENHRY and CDR2 SYGVKD. There are 14 residues in the CDR3. The ends were cut back, 5 bases at V and 2 bases at J, with 13 bases in the middle. Written as DNA, the CDR3 is TGTGCCATCAGTCTTGGACCCGGGACCTACGAGCAGTACTTC. This gives the protein CAISLGPGTYEQYF.

The V and J genes are TRBV6-1 and TRBJ2-6; maybe TRBD1 (6 bases). CDR1 and CDR2 (germline): MNHNS, SASEGT. The CDR3 runs to 17 residues. The V and J ends lost 1 base and 0 bases respectively, with 10 bases between them. The CDR3 nucleotides read TGTGCCAGCAGTGAAGGTGACAGGATCTCTGGGGCCAACGTCCTGACTTTC. Protein sequence: CASSEGDRISGANVLTF.

The rearrangement links TRBV13 to TRBJ2-1; D is possibly TRBD1 (5 bases). Germline CDR1 is PRHDT and CDR2 is FYEKMQ (reference sequence). The CDR3 has 16 residues. Trimming shortened V by 0 bases and J by 1 base, and 10 bases separated the two germline ends. CDR3: CASSLGQGRSYNEQFF. CDR3 in DNA: TGTGCCAGCAGCTTAGGGCAGGGTCGGTCCTACAATGAGCAGTTCTTC.

The J gene is TRBJ2-7, the V gene TRBV12-3 or TRBV12-4; D remains ambiguous. The CDR3 runs 13 residues. Trimming shortened V by 5 bases and J by 2 bases, and 10 bases separated the two germline ends. The CDR3 here is CASSQSLTYEQYF. Written as DNA, the CDR3 is TGTGCCAGCAGTCAGAGCCTTACCTACGAGCAGTACTTC.

V is TRBV4-3 and J is TRBJ2-3; perhaps TRBD2 as D (6 bases). The CDR3 spans 13 residues. With 4 bases removed from V and 3 bases from J, the gap between germline ends came to 8 bases. Germline CDR1 reads LGHNA; CDR2 reads YSLEER. CDR3 coding DNA: TGCGCCAGCAGCCGGAGGGGAACAGATACGCAGTATTTT. Encoded protein: CASSRRGTDTQYF.

In its sample, this clone was seen once. The J gene is TRBJ2-3, the V gene TRBV27; no clear D. CDR1 MNHEY and CDR2 SMNVEV come from the germline V gene (reference sequence). The CDR3 sequence is 14 residues long. V was clipped by 7 bases and J by 2 bases, with 13 bases between them. The CDR3 loop is CASIPNLPTDTQYF. CDR3 in DNA: TGTGCCAGCATTCCTAATCTCCCCACAGATACGCAGTATTTT.

Only one count was recorded for this clone. The rearrangement links TRBV29-1 to TRBJ1-1, with a tentative D call TRBD1 (6 bases). Trimming cost V 3 bases and J 2 bases, with 13 bases left between them. CDR1 is SQVTM and CDR2 is ANQGSEA in the germline V gene. CDR3 size: 14 residues. The CDR3 loop is CSVDLTGYNTEAFF. The DNA for the CDR3 is TGCAGCGTTGACCTAACAGGGTATAACACTGAAGCTTTCTTT.

The chain combines TRBV4-3 with TRBJ2-1, with D perhaps assigned TRBD1 or TRBD2 (5 bases each). The germline V gene has CDR1 LGHNA and CDR2 YSLEER. The V gene lost 0 bases and the J gene lost 3 bases, with 12 bases spanning the gap. The CDR3 has 16 residues. Here the CDR3 reads CASSQDPGRFYNEQFF. The DNA of the CDR3 is TGCGCCAGCAGCCAAGATCCAGGGAGATTCTACAATGAGCAGTTCTTC.

The rearrangement links TRBV2 to TRBJ2-3; weak D call: TRBD1 (5 bases). The CDR3 contains 14 residues. Germline V gives CDR1 SNHLY, CDR2 FYNNEI. V was trimmed by 6 bases and J by 0 bases, leaving 10 bases between them. The CDR3 sequence: CASRGDSSTDTQYF. The CDR3 coding sequence is TGTGCCAGCAGAGGGGATTCAAGCACAGATACGCAGTATTTT. The full variable domain, rest sourced from reference TRBV2 and TRBJ2-3, is EPEVTQTPSHQVTQMGQEVILRCVPISNHLYFYWYRQILGQKVEFLVSFYNNEISEKSEIFDDQFSVERPDGSNFTLKIRSTKLEDSAMYFCASRGDSSTDTQYFGPGTRLTVL.

The CDR3 DNA is TGTGCCAGTAGTATTGACGGGAATCCTAATCAGCCCCAGCATTTT. Amino acid sequence: CASSIDGNPNQPQHF. V and J are TRBV19 and TRBJ1-5; no definite D call. There are 15 residues in the CDR3. The germline V gene has CDR1 LNHDA and CDR2 SQIVND (reference sequence). V dropped 3 bases and J dropped 4 bases, with 13 bases sitting between them. The full variable domain, its missing parts supplied by reference TRBV19 and TRBJ1-5, is DGGITQSPKYLFRKEGQNVTLSCEQNLNHDAMYWYRQDPGQGLRLIYYSQIVNDFQKGDIAEGYSVSREKKESFPLTVTSAQKNPTAFYLCASSIDGNPNQPQHFGDGTRLSIL.

This rearrangement joins TRBV12-3 or TRBV12-4 to TRBJ1-5; D call uncertain. V lost 3 bases and J lost 4, with 7 bases in between. This CDR3 comprises 13 residues. The CDR3 reads CASSLDGNQPQHF. CDR3 sequence (DNA): TGTGCCAGCAGTTTGGACGGAAATCAGCCCCAGCATTTT.

The rearrangement uses TRBV18 and TRBJ1-1; a weak D match, TRBD1 (6 bases). V was clipped by 0 bases and J by 3 bases, with 14 bases between them. CDR1 is KGHSH, CDR2 LQKENI, per germline. CDR3 length: 16 amino acids. CDR3 region: CASSPPNRVGDTEAFF. CDR3 nucleotides: TGTGCCAGCTCACCACCAAACAGGGTAGGGGACACTGAAGCTTTCTTT.

The CDR3 reads CASTPDRGHSGYTF. CDR3 DNA sequence: TGCGCCAGCACCCCCGACAGGGGGCATAGCGGCTACACCTTC. The J gene is TRBJ1-2, the V gene TRBV23-1; 10 bases fit TRBD1. TRBV23-1 is sorted into the ORF group, with uncertain function. Trimming cost V 7 bases and J 8 bases; bases outside gene matches: 10. The CDR3 loop spans 14 amino acids.

The V gene is TRBV6-5, the J gene TRBJ2-2; D is perhaps TRBD1 or TRBD2 (5 bases each). V lost 8 bases, J lost 0 bases, and 10 bases lay in between. CDR1 MNHEY and CDR2 SVGAGI come from the germline V gene. The CDR3 loop spans 14 amino acids. The CDR3 here is CASARDANTGELFF. The CDR3 coding sequence is TGTGCCAGCGCAAGGGACGCGAACACCGGGGAGCTGTTTTTT.

The chain recombines TRBV9 with TRBJ2-5; no firm D call. CDR1 SGDLS and CDR2 YYNGEE come from the germline V gene. This CDR3 region has 15 residues. V lost 0 bases and J lost 5, with 14 bases in between. CDR3 nucleotide sequence: TGTGCCAGCAGCGTAGTGTGGGGAACCGACGAGACCCAGTACTTC. It translates to CASSVVWGTDETQYF.

This chain uses TRBV7-9 with TRBJ2-1; TRBD1 or TRBD2 may be the D gene (6 bases each). The CDR3 is 13 amino acids. The V gene's germline CDR1 is SEHNR and CDR2 FQNEAQ (reference sequence). V dropped 4 bases and J dropped 10 bases, with 14 bases sitting between them. The CDR3 spells CASSSQGAGEQFF. CDR3 nucleotides: TGTGCCAGCAGCTCACAGGGTGCGGGGGAGCAGTTCTTC.

This clone is a singleton in its sample. V is TRBV24-1 and J is TRBJ2-3; 11 bases are a match to TRBD1. The V gene's germline CDR1 is KGHDR and CDR2 SFDVKD. With V trimmed by 8 bases and J by 4 bases, 1 base remained unmatched. The CDR3 covers 13 residues. In nucleotides, the CDR3 is TGTGCCACCAAGGGACAGGGGGCAGATACGCAGTATTTT. This translates into CATKGQGADTQYF.

The CDR3 spells CASSDGANYGYTF. CDR3 nucleotide sequence: TGTGCCAGCAGTGACGGGGCTAACTATGGCTACACCTTC. This rearrangement joins TRBV2 to TRBJ1-2; D call uncertain. CDR3 length equals 13 residues. V lost 3 bases to trimming and J lost 0 bases, with 5 bases between them. Looked up from germline, CDR1 is SNHLY and CDR2 is FYNNEI.

The rearrangement uses TRBV27 and TRBJ2-4; 10 bases map to TRBD1. This CDR3 comprises 12 residues. Germline V lookup: CDR1 MNHEY, CDR2 SMNVEV (reference sequence). The V gene end was trimmed by 6 bases and the J gene end by 7 bases; junction bases not matched to a gene: 0. CDR3 in DNA: TGTGCCAGCAGGACAGGGGGCAACATTCAGTACTTC. Translation gives CASRTGGNIQYF.